Below, 2 T cell receptor beta chains from the same sample are listed, as sequenced in a study of T cell repertoires in cytomegalovirus infection. TCRdb re-called the reads with MiXCR, one entry per CDR3 protein. The data show about 260,000 distinct CDR3 sequences, approximately 15% seen once. The specimen sequenced was PBMCs. These receptor sequences come from a human donor in good health (CMV status not recorded). Some clones in this sample may be carry-over from other donors' samples.

This clonotype turned up a few times. CDR3 bases: TGTGCCAGCAGTTACTCTCGACTGTTTAGTGATTTCTCCCTCCACTTT. Translating it yields CASSYSRLFSDFSLHF. This chain connects TRBV6-6 to TRBJ1-6; D unresolved. The CDR3 sequence is 16 residues long. V was clipped by 0 bases and J by 14 bases, with 20 bases between them. Germline V lookup: CDR1 MNHNY, CDR2 SVGAGI (reference sequence).

This clonotype was detected ten times or more. The chain couples TRBV7-6 to TRBJ2-7; possible D gene TRBD1, 5 bases. The germline V and J ends were trimmed by 1 base and 0 bases, with 10 bases remaining between them. Per the germline V gene, CDR1 is SGHVS and CDR2 is FNYEAQ. The CDR3 contains 15 residues. The CDR3 protein is CASSLEAGHSYEQYF. CDR3 DNA sequence: TGTGCCAGCAGCTTAGAGGCAGGACACTCCTACGAGCAGTACTTC. The full variable domain, its missing parts supplied by reference TRBV7-6 and TRBJ2-7, is GAGVSQSPRYKVTKRGQDVALRCDPISGHVSLYWYRQALGQGPEFLTYFNYEAQQDKSGLPNDRFSAERPEGSISTLTIQRTEQRDSAMYRCASSLEAGHSYEQYFGPGTRLTVT.